The 25 T cell receptor beta chains given below trace back to one sample, sequenced in a study of technical replicates of blood from several donors. The method was immunoSEQ multiplex PCR; TCRdb's version includes in-frame clones alone and lacks a portion of them. The table includes 65,000 to 80,000 clones, under 99% detected once. Material: T cells isolated from PBMCs. The receptors shown here come from a human donor in good health.

The genes are TRBV29-1 and TRBJ2-7; the match to TRBD2 covers 9 bases. CDR3 size: 15 residues. The germline V gene has CDR1 SQVTM and CDR2 ANQGSEA. With 2 bases clipped from V and 2 bases from J, the junction kept 7 bases outside the gene matches. The CDR3 DNA reads as TGCAGCGTTGAATTCGTAGCGGGAGCCACCTACGAGCAGTACTTC. This codes for CSVEFVAGATYEQYF.

This chain uses TRBV7-8 with TRBJ2-7; 11 nucleotides line up with TRBD1. Germline V gene sequence: CDR1 SGHVS, CDR2 FQNEAQ. CDR3 length equals 15 residues. With V trimmed by 5 bases and J by 7 bases, 10 bases remained unmatched. CDR3 protein: CASSRTGTGGSEQYF. CDR3 DNA sequence: TGTGCCAGCAGCCGAACCGGGACAGGGGGGTCGGAGCAGTACTTC.

The chain combines TRBV28 with TRBJ1-3; D perhaps matches TRBD1 (6 bases). Germline CDR1 is MDHEN and CDR2 is SYDVKM. Trimming took 6 bases from V and 4 from J, leaving 7 bases between them. This CDR3 has 12 residues. Here the CDR3 reads CASRQGGNTIYF. CDR3 nucleotides: TGTGCCAGCAGACAGGGCGGAAACACCATATATTTT.

The chain couples TRBV7-6 to TRBJ1-5; D is uncertain. This CDR3 spans 14 amino acids. V gave up 5 bases and J gave up 1 base, with 9 bases separating them. Germline V gives CDR1 SGHVS, CDR2 FNYEAQ. The CDR3 loop reads CASSRTRSNQPQHF. The CDR3 region has the DNA TGTGCCAGCAGCCGAACTCGGAGCAATCAGCCCCAGCATTTT. Together with reference TRBV7-6 and TRBJ1-5, the CDR3 gives the full variable domain: GAGVSQSPRYKVTKRGQDVALRCDPISGHVSLYWYRQALGQGPEFLTYFNYEAQQDKSGLPNDRFSAERPEGSISTLTIQRTEQRDSAMYRCASSRTRSNQPQHFGDGTRLSIL.

The chain has TRBV2 and TRBJ2-7; 10 positions match TRBD1. The CDR3 extends over 16 amino acids. Germline V gene sequence: CDR1 SNHLY, CDR2 FYNNEI. Trimming took 3 bases from V and 3 from J; bases not matched to a gene: 8. In nucleotides, the CDR3 is TGTGCCAGCAGTGAGGCAGGGACAGGGGATGGCTACGAGCAGTACTTC. It codes for CASSEAGTGDGYEQYF.

The rearrangement links TRBV6-1 to TRBJ1-2, with 7 bases fitting TRBD1. This CDR3 contains 12 residues. Germline V gene sequence: CDR1 MNHNS, CDR2 SASEGT. Trimming took 10 bases from V and 4 from J; bases not matched to a gene: 6. CDR3 coding DNA: TGTGCCACCCGGGACAGACGCTATGGCTACACCTTC. This sequence encodes CATRDRRYGYTF.

The rearrangement joins TRBV11-3 to TRBJ2-5; maybe TRBD2 (6 bases). Trimming cost V 0 bases and J 4 bases, with 12 bases left between them. The germline V gene has CDR1 SGHNT and CDR2 YENEEA. The CDR3 is 15 amino acids. In DNA, the CDR3 is TGTGCCAGCAGCTTAGAGGCTCTCGGGGGAGAGACCCAGTACTTC. Its translation is CASSLEALGGETQYF.

J is TRBJ2-5 and V is TRBV7-9; D gene uncertain. Trimming removed 0 bases from V and 4 bases from J, with 3 bases in between. This CDR3 has 12 residues. Germline lookup yields CDR1 SEHNR and CDR2 FQNEAQ (reference sequence). CDR3 DNA sequence: TGTGCCAGCAGCTTAGCGCGAGAGACCCAGTACTTC. Protein sequence: CASSLARETQYF.

The V call is TRBV27, the J call TRBJ2-6; D gene unclear. The germline gives CDR1 MNHEY, CDR2 SMNVEV (reference sequence). Trimming cost V 8 bases and J 2 bases, with 7 bases left between them. This CDR3 is 13 amino acids long. The CDR3: CASLGAGANVLTF. Here the CDR3 DNA reads TGTGCCAGCTTAGGAGCTGGGGCCAACGTCCTGACTTTC.

V usage is TRBV29-1 and J usage is TRBJ1-5; 8 nucleotides agree with TRBD1. Trimming at V came to 7 bases and at J to 3 bases, leaving 8 bases not matched to a gene. The CDR3 extends over 14 amino acids. The germline V gene encodes CDR1 SQVTM and CDR2 ANQGSEA. The CDR3 is CSATGAVPNQPQHF. The CDR3 DNA is TGCAGCGCGACAGGGGCCGTGCCCAATCAGCCCCAGCATTTT.

The V and J genes are TRBV27 and TRBJ2-1; TRBD1 agrees at 8 bases. With 4 bases clipped from V and 0 bases from J, the junction kept 5 bases outside the gene matches. The germline gives CDR1 MNHEY, CDR2 SMNVEV (reference sequence). The CDR3 spans 16 residues. The CDR3 DNA is TGTGCCAGCAGTTCCCGGGACAGGACCTCCTACAATGAGCAGTTCTTC. It encodes CASSSRDRTSYNEQFF.

The gene calls are TRBV2 and TRBJ1-2; no reliable D call. The germline CDR1 and CDR2 sequences are SNHLY and FYNNEI. This CDR3 comprises 15 residues. V gave up 0 bases and J gave up 3 bases, with 11 bases separating them. DNA for the CDR3: TGTGCCAGCAGTGAAGCGCTAGGCGATTACTATGGCTACACCTTC. Translating gives CASSEALGDYYGYTF.

V and J are TRBV9 and TRBJ2-2, with D perhaps matching TRBD1 (5 bases). V was clipped by 0 bases and J by 3 bases, with 15 bases between them. The CDR3 covers 17 residues. Germline V gives CDR1 SGDLS, CDR2 YYNGEE. In nucleotides, the CDR3 is TGTGCCAGCAGCGTAGGGTTTCAGGGCAGATACACCGGGGAGCTGTTTTTT. Encoded protein: CASSVGFQGRYTGELFF.

The chain couples TRBV29-1 to TRBJ2-3; TRBD2 agrees at 14 bases. The CDR3 has 13 amino acids. Germline V gene sequence: CDR1 SQVTM, CDR2 ANQGSEA. CDR3 sequence reads: CIIGLAGGDTQYF. DNA of the CDR3: TGCATCATCGGACTAGCGGGAGGTGATACGCAGTATTTT.

The rearrangement uses TRBV4-2 and TRBJ2-7; weak D call: TRBD2 (6 bases). Trimming took off 4 bases at V and 5 bases at J, with 18 bases between the two ends. This CDR3 is built from 15 residues. Germline V gene lookup returns CDR1 LGHNA and CDR2 YNFKEQ. The CDR3 region is CASSPGRLGGNEQYF. In DNA form, the CDR3 reads TGTGCCAGCAGCCCTGGCCGACTAGGAGGGAACGAGCAGTACTTC.

The rearrangement links TRBV18 to TRBJ1-1, with D possibly matching TRBD1 (5 bases). CDR1 KGHSH and CDR2 LQKENI come from the germline V gene. The V and J ends lost 7 bases and 6 bases respectively, with 21 bases between them. CDR3 size: 15 residues. CDR3 sequence reads: CASFQAGGSGAEAFF. CDR3 nucleotides: TGTGCCAGCTTCCAGGCGGGGGGTTCGGGCGCTGAAGCTTTCTTT.

CDR3 region: CASRELAVLSYEQYF. The CDR3 DNA is TGTGCCAGCAGGGAGCTAGCGGTTCTCTCCTACGAGCAGTACTTC. This chain joins TRBV2 and TRBJ2-7; the match to TRBD2 covers 7 bases. V lost 6 bases, J lost 0 bases, and 8 bases stayed unmatched. This CDR3 has 15 amino acids. Germline CDR1 SNHLY, CDR2 FYNNEI.

This clone is a singleton in its sample. V usage is TRBV9 and J usage is TRBJ2-5, with 7 bases matching TRBD1. CDR1 and CDR2 from the germline V gene are SGDLS and YYNGEE. Germline trimming cut 4 bases from V and 2 bases from J; bases unmatched to any gene: 5. CDR3 length: 14 amino acids. The CDR3 coding sequence is TGTGCCAGCAGCCCACAGGGGCAGCAAGAGACCCAGTACTTC. It yields the protein CASSPQGQQETQYF.

V and J are TRBV2 and TRBJ2-6, with 9 bases that match TRBD1. Germline assignment: CDR1 SNHLY and CDR2 FYNNEI. This CDR3 region has 16 residues. J was trimmed by 3 bases and V by 9 bases; bases with no gene match: 9. The CDR3 loop reads CASRWTGVYGANVLTF. DNA of the CDR3: TGTGCCAGTCGTTGGACAGGGGTGTATGGGGCCAACGTCCTGACTTTC.

This clone has just one count. The V call is TRBV19, the J call TRBJ2-7; TRBD1 matches at 10 bases. The CDR3 loop spans 15 amino acids. V trimming: 5 bases; J trimming: 4 bases; junction bases outside the gene matches: 8. Per the germline V gene, CDR1 is LNHDA and CDR2 is SQIVND (reference sequence). CDR3 coding DNA: TGTGCCAGTAGTCCAACGGGACAGGGGATGTACGAGCAGTACTTC. Translated, it gives CASSPTGQGMYEQYF.

The chain employs TRBV10-3 and TRBJ1-2, with a possible D match to TRBD1 (5 bases). The CDR3 extends over 13 amino acids. The V end was cut by 2 bases, the J end by 8 bases, with 12 bases between. Germline loops: CDR1 ENHRY, CDR2 SYGVKD. The DNA for the CDR3 is TGTGCCATCAGTGAGGTCAGGGTGAAGGGCTACACCTTC. Translated: CAISEVRVKGYTF.

The chain employs TRBV13 and TRBJ2-3, with D unresolved. V lost 1 base, J lost 7 bases, and 12 bases lay in between. CDR1 and CDR2 from the germline V gene are PRHDT and FYEKMQ (reference sequence). The CDR3 contains 14 residues. DNA of the CDR3: TGTGCCAGCAGCTTAGAGTTGGGCCCAAATACGCAGTATTTT. Its protein is CASSLELGPNTQYF.

J is TRBJ2-7 and V is TRBV5-1; 9 bases are a match to TRBD1. The CDR3 is 14 amino acids. Germline loops: CDR1 SGHRS, CDR2 YFSETQ. Germline trimming cut 5 bases from V and 8 bases from J; bases unmatched to any gene: 11. This chain's CDR3 is CASRLQGAQEKQYF. CDR3 coding DNA: TGCGCCAGCAGGCTACAGGGGGCGCAGGAGAAGCAGTACTTC.

This chain connects TRBV5-6 to TRBJ1-1, with 9 nucleotides matching TRBD1. V shed 4 bases and J 11 bases; nucleotides not matched to a gene: 9. The CDR3 spans 13 residues. The germline CDR1 and CDR2 sequences are SGHDT and YYEEEE. DNA of the CDR3: TGTGCCAGCAGCCTCGGACAGGGGAGAGGCGCTTTCTTT. It is translated as CASSLGQGRGAFF.

This rearrangement joins TRBV28 to TRBJ1-2; no reliable D call. The V gene's germline CDR1 is MDHEN and CDR2 SYDVKM. The V and J ends lost 3 bases and 3 bases respectively, with 11 bases between them. The CDR3 has 14 amino acids. The DNA of the CDR3 is TGTGCCAGCAGTTTGTTTGCGGCTGACTATGGCTACACCTTC. Its protein is CASSLFAADYGYTF.